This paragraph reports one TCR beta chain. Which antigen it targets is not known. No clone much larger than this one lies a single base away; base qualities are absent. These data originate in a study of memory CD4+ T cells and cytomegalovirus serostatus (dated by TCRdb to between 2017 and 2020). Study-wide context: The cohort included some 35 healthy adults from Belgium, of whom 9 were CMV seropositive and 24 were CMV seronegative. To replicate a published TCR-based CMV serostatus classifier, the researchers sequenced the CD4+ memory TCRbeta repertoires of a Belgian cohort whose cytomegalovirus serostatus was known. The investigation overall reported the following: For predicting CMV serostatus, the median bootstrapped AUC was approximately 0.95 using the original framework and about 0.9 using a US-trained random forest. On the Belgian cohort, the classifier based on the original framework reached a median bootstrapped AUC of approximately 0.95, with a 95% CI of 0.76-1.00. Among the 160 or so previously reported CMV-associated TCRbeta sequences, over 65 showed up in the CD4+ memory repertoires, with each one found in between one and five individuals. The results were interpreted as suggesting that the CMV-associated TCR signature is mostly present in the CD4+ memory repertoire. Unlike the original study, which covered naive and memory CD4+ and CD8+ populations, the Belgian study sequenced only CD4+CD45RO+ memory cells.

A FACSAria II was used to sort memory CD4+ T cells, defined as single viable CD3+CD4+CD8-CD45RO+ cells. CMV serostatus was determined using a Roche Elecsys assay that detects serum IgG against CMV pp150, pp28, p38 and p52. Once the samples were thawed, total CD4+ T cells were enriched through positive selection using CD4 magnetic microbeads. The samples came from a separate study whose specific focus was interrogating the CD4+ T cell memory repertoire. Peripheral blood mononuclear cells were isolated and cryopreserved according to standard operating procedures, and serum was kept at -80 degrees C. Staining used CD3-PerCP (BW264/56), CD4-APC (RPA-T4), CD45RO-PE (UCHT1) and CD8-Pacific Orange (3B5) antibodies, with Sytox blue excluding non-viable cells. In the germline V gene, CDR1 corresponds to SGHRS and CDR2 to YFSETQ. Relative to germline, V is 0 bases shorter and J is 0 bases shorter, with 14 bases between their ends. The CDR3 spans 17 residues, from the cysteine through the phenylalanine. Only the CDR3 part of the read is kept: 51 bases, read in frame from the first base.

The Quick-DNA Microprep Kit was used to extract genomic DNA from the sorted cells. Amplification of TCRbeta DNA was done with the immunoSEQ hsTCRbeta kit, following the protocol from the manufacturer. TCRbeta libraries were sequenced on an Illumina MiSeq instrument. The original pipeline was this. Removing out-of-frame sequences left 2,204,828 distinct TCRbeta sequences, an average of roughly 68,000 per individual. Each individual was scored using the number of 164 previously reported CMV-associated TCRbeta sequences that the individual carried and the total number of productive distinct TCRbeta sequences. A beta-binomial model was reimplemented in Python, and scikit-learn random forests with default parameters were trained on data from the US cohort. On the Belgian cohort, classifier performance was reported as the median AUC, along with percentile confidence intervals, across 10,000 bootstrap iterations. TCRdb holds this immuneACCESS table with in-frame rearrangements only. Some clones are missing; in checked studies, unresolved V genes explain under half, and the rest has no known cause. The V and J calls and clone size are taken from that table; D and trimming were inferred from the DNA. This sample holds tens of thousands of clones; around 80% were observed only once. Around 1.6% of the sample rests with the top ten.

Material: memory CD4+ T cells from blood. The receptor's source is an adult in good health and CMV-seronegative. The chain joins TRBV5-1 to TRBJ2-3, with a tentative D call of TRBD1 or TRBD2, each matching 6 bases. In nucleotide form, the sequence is TGCGCCAGCAGCTTGGGAGGGACACGGGGGAGCACAGATACGCAGTATTTT. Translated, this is CASSLGGTRGSTDTQYF.